This T cell receptor (beta chain) derives from a study of technical replicates of blood from several donors. V was cut by 5 bases and J by 5 bases, with 17 bases left in between. This CDR3 has 14 amino acids. CDR1 and CDR2 from the germline V gene are SGHKS and YYEKEE (reference sequence). Assay: immunoSEQ multiplex PCR; the TCRdb copy retains only in-frame clones and omits some. The sample lists 80,000 to 90,000 clones, roughly 94% seen once, with approximately 0.25% in the top ten. The gene calls are TRBV5-5 and TRBJ2-7, with D tentatively TRBD2 (5 bases). The specimen was T cells isolated from PBMCs. This TCR derives from a human donor in good health. The CDR3 DNA sequence: TGTGCCAGCAGAACCTCACGGGGTTCGAACGAGCAGTACTTC. It yields the protein CASRTSRGSNEQYF. The full variable domain, rest sourced from reference TRBV5-5 and TRBJ2-7, is DAGVTQSPTHLIKTRGQQVTLRCSPISGHKSVSWYQQVLGQGPQFIFQYYEKEERGRGNFPDRFSARQFPNYSSELNVNALLLGDSALYLCASRTSRGSNEQYFGPGTRLTVT.